This entry lists 16 T cell receptor beta chains sequenced from one sample in a study of cytomegalovirus exposure and HLA in healthy donors. 60 Vbeta and 13 Jbeta primers were used in PCR. TCRdb's copy holds only in-frame clones and misses some; the assay was immunoSEQ multiplex PCR. The profile covers about 130,000 clones, with around 78% appearing a single time and approximately 1.6% taken by the ten largest. Sequencing input: PBMCs. These receptors all come from a woman aged 18-29 years in good health and CMV-seronegative.

The chain carries TRBV6-1 and TRBJ1-5; D uncertain. CDR1 and CDR2 (germline): MNHNS, SASEGT. V lost 3 bases and J 10 bases, leaving 13 bases between the germline ends. The CDR3 extends over 13 amino acids. This CDR3 reads CASSDSRIVPQHF. The CDR3 DNA reads as TGTGCCAGCAGTGATTCCAGGATTGTCCCCCAGCATTTT.

The genes are TRBV10-3 and TRBJ2-3; D unclear. Germline V gives CDR1 ENHRY, CDR2 SYGVKD. The CDR3 totals 14 residues. Deletions cut 7 bases from V and 0 bases from J, with 11 bases between. CDR3 nucleotides: TGTGCCATCACGGATAGCAGAAGCACAGATACGCAGTATTTT. Residues: CAITDSRSTDTQYF.

This chain's CDR3 is CASSVAGGPEQYF. The CDR3 DNA reads TGTGCCAGCAGCGTAGCGGGAGGGCCCGAGCAGTACTTC. The chain employs TRBV9 and TRBJ2-7; 8 positions agree with TRBD2. The length of the CDR3 is 13 residues. V lost 0 bases, J lost 6 bases, and 2 bases stayed unmatched. The V gene's germline CDR1 is SGDLS and CDR2 YYNGEE.

The rearrangement links TRBV2 to TRBJ2-7; a weak D match, TRBD2 (5 bases). V was clipped by 6 bases and J by 5 bases, with 20 bases between them. The germline V gene encodes CDR1 SNHLY and CDR2 FYNNEI. The CDR3 covers 15 residues. This CDR3 is CASSTTDPLEDEQYF. DNA of the CDR3: TGTGCCAGCAGCACAACGGACCCCCTGGAGGACGAGCAGTACTTC. Full variable domain (missing parts from reference TRBV2 and TRBJ2-7): EPEVTQTPSHQVTQMGQEVILRCVPISNHLYFYWYRQILGQKVEFLVSFYNNEISEKSEIFDDQFSVERPDGSNFTLKIRSTKLEDSAMYFCASSTTDPLEDEQYFGPGTRLTVT.

This clone was seen more than once but under ten times. The V and J genes are TRBV25-1 and TRBJ1-2; D may be TRBD1 (5 bases). The CDR3 has 18 amino acids. Trimming removed 2 bases at V and 8 bases at J, with 27 bases between. Per germline, CDR1 MGHDK and CDR2 SYGVNS. As DNA, the CDR3 is TGTGCCAGCAGTGAAACGGTCTACTGGCAGGGAAAGCTGTGGGGCTACACCTTC. It specifies CASSETVYWQGKLWGYTF.

The chain has TRBV28 and TRBJ2-3; 8 positions match TRBD2. The CDR3 sequence is 17 residues long. V shed 6 bases and J 3 bases; nucleotides not matched to a gene: 14. CDR1 is MDHEN, CDR2 SYDVKM, per germline. The CDR3 bases are TGTGCCAGCAGCATCCTCGAAAGCGGGAGTGGGACAGATACGCAGTATTTT. This translates into CASSILESGSGTDTQYF.

V and J are TRBV19 and TRBJ2-1; TRBD2 agrees at 8 bases. Germline V lookup: CDR1 LNHDA, CDR2 SQIVND (reference sequence). This CDR3 comprises 16 residues. Unmatched junction bases numbered 9, after V lost 5 bases and J lost 3 bases. The CDR3 protein is CASSLYSGKDYNEQFF. As DNA, the CDR3 is TGTGCCAGTAGTCTCTATAGCGGGAAGGACTACAATGAGCAGTTCTTC. The full variable domain, with the rest looked up from reference TRBV19 and TRBJ2-1, is DGGITQSPKYLFRKEGQNVTLSCEQNLNHDAMYWYRQDPGQGLRLIYYSQIVNDFQKGDIAEGYSVSREKKESFPLTVTSAQKNPTAFYLCASSLYSGKDYNEQFFGPGTRLTVL.

J is TRBJ2-1 and V is TRBV30; 7 bases are shared with TRBD2. With 0 bases clipped from V and 6 bases from J, the junction kept 8 bases outside the gene matches. The CDR3 length is 15 residues. The germline V gene has CDR1 GTSNPN and CDR2 SVGIG (reference sequence). CDR3 nucleotides: TGTGCCTGGAGTGTACGCGGGAGCCTAGTCAATGAGCAGTTCTTC. It specifies CAWSVRGSLVNEQFF.

The chain carries TRBV5-4 and TRBJ2-1; TRBD2 aligns across 11 bases. The junction had 3 bases not matched to a gene; V was cut back by 0 bases and J by 7 bases. CDR3 length: 15 residues. Germline V gives CDR1 SGHNT, CDR2 YYREEE (reference sequence). DNA for the CDR3: TGTGCCAGCAGCTTGGATAGCGGGAGGGGGAATGAGCAGTTCTTC. Its translation: CASSLDSGRGNEQFF.

The chain recombines TRBV19 with TRBJ1-4; 7 positions match TRBD1. Germline-derived CDR1 and CDR2 are LNHDA and SQIVND (reference sequence). This CDR3 contains 15 residues. After removal of 4 bases from V and 2 bases from J, the junction contained 4 bases not matched to a gene. The CDR3 reads CASSSRGGTNEKLFF. The CDR3, as DNA: TGTGCCAGTAGTAGCCGAGGGGGCACTAATGAAAAACTGTTTTTT.

The chain employs TRBV6-1 and TRBJ2-1; 11 bases line up with TRBD2. Losses at the gene ends were 10 bases for V and 4 bases for J; bases not matched to a gene: 9. The CDR3 has 15 amino acids. The V gene's germline CDR1 is MNHNS and CDR2 SASEGT. CDR3 in DNA: TGTGCCATCCGTCCCGGGACTAGCGGATACAATGAGCAGTTCTTC. It is translated as CAIRPGTSGYNEQFF.

The genes are TRBV5-4 and TRBJ2-1; 9 nucleotides line up with TRBD2. Losses at the gene ends were 2 bases for V and 0 bases for J; bases not matched to a gene: 0. From germline, CDR1 is SGHNT and CDR2 YYREEE (reference sequence). There are 15 residues in the CDR3. CDR3 DNA sequence: TGTGCCAGCAGCTTTAGCGGGAGCTCCTACAATGAGCAGTTCTTC. Translating gives CASSFSGSSYNEQFF.

This clone appeared a single time. The J gene is TRBJ2-2, the V gene TRBV4-1; 7 positions agree with TRBD1. CDR3 length: 15 amino acids. Germline values: CDR1 MGHRA, CDR2 YSYEKL. Germline trimming cut 3 bases from V and 9 bases from J; bases unmatched to any gene: 10. The CDR3 coding sequence is TGCGCCAGCAGCCATGATGGGACAGTGGGAAGGGAGCTGTTTTTT. Encoded protein: CASSHDGTVGRELFF.

This clone was recorded only once. The genes are TRBV4-2 and TRBJ2-7; 11 positions agree with TRBD2. CDR1 LGHNA and CDR2 YNFKEQ come from the germline V gene. V lost 0 bases to trimming and J lost 7 bases; unmatched junction nucleotides: 5. This CDR3 has 15 residues. This CDR3 reads CASSQELAGVREQYF. The CDR3 coding sequence is TGTGCCAGCAGCCAAGAACTAGCGGGAGTGAGGGAGCAGTACTTC.

The rearrangement joins TRBV7-9 to TRBJ1-2, with D possibly TRBD1 on 5 matching bases. V was trimmed by 3 bases and J by 7 bases, leaving 18 bases between them. The CDR3 is 15 amino acids. Germline V gene sequence: CDR1 SEHNR, CDR2 FQNEAQ (reference sequence). CDR3 in amino acids: CASSFGEAKGRGYTF. In DNA form, the CDR3 reads TGTGCCAGCAGCTTCGGGGAGGCTAAGGGGCGTGGCTACACCTTC.

The rearrangement joins TRBV4-1 to TRBJ2-1, with a possible D match to TRBD2 (6 bases). The CDR3 extends over 16 amino acids. Germline V lookup: CDR1 MGHRA, CDR2 YSYEKL. V lost 4 bases and J 4 bases, leaving 17 bases between the germline ends. The CDR3 protein is CASSPPKLAPYNEQFF. The CDR3 nucleotides read TGCGCCAGCAGCCCCCCGAAGCTAGCGCCTTACAATGAGCAGTTCTTC.